The 19 T cell receptor beta chains listed next were all sequenced from one sample in a study of blood T cells in healthy people across ages. A second PCR, run for about 7 to 11 cycles, used a sample-barcoded 5' primer plus a J-beta primer mix. TCRdb re-derived calls from the 5' RACE reads in MiXCR, one entry per CDR3 protein. This sample has 1.2 million to 1.5 million distinct CDR3 sequences, with almost 60% found just once. Sequenced: blood. The receptors here all came from a man between 18 and 29 years old in good health.

This clonotype has just a few counts. The chain has TRBV29-1 and TRBJ2-3; D is ambiguous. The CDR3 has 10 amino acids. Trimming pared 7 bases from V and 5 bases from J, leaving 7 bases between. Germline loops: CDR1 SQVTM, CDR2 ANQGSEA. The CDR3 DNA reads TGCAGCGGTGCGGAAGATACGCAGTATTTT. It specifies CSGAEDTQYF.

The gene calls are TRBV24-1 and TRBJ1-2; D remains unclear. Germline V gene sequence: CDR1 KGHDR, CDR2 SFDVKD. There are 13 residues in the CDR3. With 5 bases removed from V and 6 bases from J, the gap between germline ends came to 12 bases. Written as DNA, the CDR3 is TGTGCCACCAGTGGTTGGCGGTCGAATGGCTACACCTTC. Translated, it gives CATSGWRSNGYTF.

The V call is TRBV13, the J call TRBJ2-7; 8 bases align to TRBD1. The CDR3 length is 13 residues. Trimming removed 6 bases from V and 3 bases from J; junction bases left unmatched: 4. Germline V gene lookup returns CDR1 PRHDT and CDR2 FYEKMQ (reference sequence). CDR3 DNA sequence: TGTGCCAGCAGAATGACAGGGGTCTACGAGCAGTACTTC. Translated: CASRMTGVYEQYF.

The J gene is TRBJ1-1, the V gene TRBV5-1, with D maybe TRBD1 (5 bases). Deletions cut 4 bases from V and 0 bases from J, with 16 bases between. The germline gives CDR1 SGHRS, CDR2 YFSETQ. This CDR3 spans 16 amino acids. CDR3 in DNA: TGCGCCAGCAGCGCCGGGGGGATAGGCATGAACACTGAAGCTTTCTTT. Protein: CASSAGGIGMNTEAFF.

This clonotype occurred a few times. The chain combines TRBV7-8 with TRBJ1-6; 8 bases match TRBD1. Germline values: CDR1 SGHVS, CDR2 FQNEAQ. The V and J ends lost 4 bases and 9 bases, in that order; junction bases with no gene match: 8. The CDR3 length is 15 residues. CDR3 residues: CASSSTGGTISPLHF. CDR3 nucleotide sequence: TGTGCCAGCAGCTCCACAGGGGGAACAATTTCACCCCTCCACTTT.

The J gene is TRBJ2-4, the V gene TRBV19; 7 positions agree with TRBD1. Gene TRBJ2-7 matches the end of the DNA better, so the J call may be wrong. The V gene's germline CDR1 is LNHDA and CDR2 SQIVND (reference sequence). This CDR3 has 16 amino acids. The DNA for the CDR3 is TGTGCCAGTAGTCCATCTACTGGGACAGCAGCCTACGAGCAGTACTTC. This translates into CASSPSTGTAAYEQYF.

V is TRBV28 and J is TRBJ2-7; TRBD1 matches at 7 bases. V was clipped by 4 bases and J by 1 base; unmatched bases: 7. Germline CDR1 MDHEN, CDR2 SYDVKM. CDR3 size: 15 residues. DNA of the CDR3: TGTGCCAGCAGTTCCGGGACAGCTCTTTCCTACGAGCAGTACTTC. Amino acids: CASSSGTALSYEQYF.

The chain employs TRBV12-3 or TRBV12-4 and TRBJ2-5; 11 bases agree with TRBD2. Near its end, the DNA agrees better with TRBJ2-7, so the J call may be wrong. The CDR3 has 17 residues. The CDR3 region is CASSFNLAGGSSYEQYF. CDR3 DNA: TGTGCCAGCAGTTTCAATCTAGCGGGGGGAAGCTCCTACGAGCAGTACTTC.

The chain joins TRBV15 to TRBJ1-4, with D unresolved. V was trimmed by 3 bases and J by 4 bases, leaving 18 bases between them. Germline values: CDR1 LNHNV, CDR2 YYDKDF (reference sequence). The CDR3 extends over 17 amino acids. CDR3 sequence: CATSSPGRQHLNEKLFF. The CDR3 nucleotides are TGTGCCACCAGCAGCCCTGGACGGCAACACCTTAATGAAAAACTGTTTTTT.

In this sample, this clonotype turned up a few times. The chain employs TRBV10-3 and TRBJ2-3, with 13 positions matching TRBD2. The CDR3 sequence is 19 residues long. V dropped 4 bases and J dropped 0; count of bases not matched to a gene: 10. Germline V gives CDR1 ENHRY, CDR2 SYGVKD. Here the CDR3 reads CAISGTSGSRTSSTDTQYF. The CDR3, as DNA: TGTGCCATCAGTGGGACTAGCGGGAGTCGTACAAGTAGCACAGATACGCAGTATTTT.

The chain links TRBV7-2 to TRBJ2-1, with D perhaps matching TRBD1 (6 bases). Deletions cut 1 base from V and 1 base from J, with 8 bases between. CDR1 is SGHTA, CDR2 FQGNSA, per germline. The CDR3 totals 15 residues. The CDR3 coding sequence is TGTGCCAGCAGCTTAGTGACAGGATCCTACAATGAGCAGTTCTTC. Protein product: CASSLVTGSYNEQFF.

The chain uses TRBV5-1 and TRBJ1-3, with 7 positions matching TRBD1. There are 14 residues in the CDR3. In germline, CDR1 is SGHRS, CDR2 YFSETQ. J was trimmed by 4 bases and V by 4 bases; bases with no gene match: 5. The CDR3 sequence is CASSIGTEGNTIYF. The CDR3 nucleotides read TGCGCCAGCAGCATTGGGACAGAGGGAAACACCATATATTTT.

This clonotype was detected once. V is TRBV18 and J is TRBJ2-1; 9 nucleotides match TRBD2. The germline V gene encodes CDR1 KGHSH and CDR2 LQKENI. CDR3 size: 19 residues. J gave up 0 bases and V 3 bases, and 12 bases lay outside the gene matches. The CDR3 DNA reads TGTGCCAGCTCACCTTATCTGGCTAGCGGGGACCTCTCCTACAATGAGCAGTTCTTC. Its translation is CASSPYLASGDLSYNEQFF.

CDR3 in amino acids: CSVDGGVTDTQYF. The CDR3 DNA reads TGCAGCGTTGACGGGGGGGTCACAGATACGCAGTATTTT. The chain combines TRBV29-1 with TRBJ2-3; 8 bases are shared with TRBD2. The CDR3 length is 13 residues. Trimming at V came to 3 bases and at J to 2 bases, leaving 1 base not matched to a gene. The V gene's germline CDR1 is SQVTM and CDR2 ANQGSEA.

This clonotype has just a few counts. This chain uses TRBV6-5 with TRBJ2-1, with D perhaps matching TRBD1 or TRBD2 (5 bases each). The CDR3 totals 16 residues. V lost 6 bases to trimming and J lost 7 bases, with 22 bases between them. Germline CDR1 reads MNHEY; CDR2 reads SVGAGI. In DNA, the CDR3 is TGTGCCAGCAGCCTTATCCGGGGCGAGACAAATAATGAGCAGTTCTTC. Translated: CASSLIRGETNNEQFF.

The gene calls are TRBV20-1 and TRBJ2-5, with TRBD2 as a possible D gene (5 bases). CDR1 and CDR2 (germline): DFQATT, SNEGSKA (reference sequence). V was cut by 6 bases and J by 5 bases, with 13 bases left in between. The CDR3 contains 12 residues. This CDR3 is CSAEDLGETQYF. In DNA form, the CDR3 reads TGCAGTGCCGAGGACTTAGGGGAGACCCAGTACTTC.

The chain links TRBV2 to TRBJ2-1; no definite D call. This CDR3 is 15 amino acids long. Germline V CDR1 and CDR2: SNHLY, FYNNEI. Trimming took 3 bases from V and 2 from J, leaving 11 bases between them. This CDR3 reads CASSDQLPAYNEQFF. In DNA, the CDR3 is TGTGCCAGCAGTGATCAACTGCCCGCCTACAATGAGCAGTTCTTC.

The V gene is TRBV9, the J gene TRBJ2-3; D not certain. Germline V gene lookup returns CDR1 SGDLS and CDR2 YYNGEE. V lost 1 base and J 2 bases, leaving 5 bases between the germline ends. This CDR3 has 13 residues. The CDR3 loop reads CASSVPYTDTQYF. The DNA for the CDR3 is TGTGCCAGCAGCGTACCTTACACAGATACGCAGTATTTT.

This chain connects TRBV7-2 to TRBJ2-5, with 12 bases aligning to TRBD2. V shed 3 bases and J 2 bases; nucleotides not matched to a gene: 4. The CDR3 loop spans 16 amino acids. Germline values: CDR1 SGHTA, CDR2 FQGNSA. Here the CDR3 reads CASSFLLAGGQETQYF. CDR3 sequence (DNA): TGTGCCAGCAGCTTCCTACTAGCGGGGGGACAAGAGACCCAGTACTTC.